This passage covers 8 T cell receptor beta chains from one sample sequenced in a study of post-analysis software for immune sequencing data. General study findings and limits: When patients were compared with controls, about five TRBV segments were more frequent, TRBV5-6, TRBV5-1 and TRBV20-1 among them.

Unique molecular identifiers tagged the TCR beta cDNA libraries. One entry per CDR3 protein, called by TCRdb with MiXCR from the PCR reads. In the table there are a few hundred thousand distinct CDR3 sequences, approximately 45% of which are singletons. No antigen has been assigned to these receptors. The source material was blood. The origin of the receptors is a girl between 10 and 17 years old with multiple sclerosis.

V is TRBV5-6 and J is TRBJ1-1, with D perhaps TRBD1 (5 bases). V lost 3 bases, J lost 10 bases, and 16 bases lay in between. CDR1 and CDR2 (germline): SGHDT, YYEEEE. There are 13 residues in the CDR3. The CDR3 bases are TGTGCCAGCAGCTCCCCTCGGGACCAAGGAGCTTTCTTT. This gives the protein CASSSPRDQGAFF.

The gene calls are TRBV28 and TRBJ2-7, with D possibly matching TRBD1 (7 bases). Germline V CDR1 and CDR2: MDHEN, SYDVKM. The CDR3 spans 17 residues. V was shortened by 3 bases and J by 6 bases, with 24 bases between the two germline ends. The CDR3 is CASSFTSFGAGGGEQYF. The CDR3 coding sequence is TGTGCCAGCAGTTTTACTTCATTCGGGGCAGGGGGAGGCGAGCAGTACTTC.

This chain joins TRBV20-1 and TRBJ2-5; D gene uncertain. The DNA end is more similar to TRBJ2-7, so the J call may be wrong. The CDR3 is 13 amino acids. Germline CDR1 reads DFQATT; CDR2 reads SNEGSKA (reference sequence). The CDR3 is CSARVRGPHEQYF. Written as DNA, the CDR3 is TGCAGTGCTAGAGTAAGAGGTCCCCACGAGCAGTACTTC.

This clonotype was found a few times. The V gene is TRBV6-5, the J gene TRBJ2-3; possibly TRBD2 for D (6 bases). V was clipped by 2 bases and J by 0 bases, with 18 bases between them. Germline V gives CDR1 MNHEY, CDR2 SVGAGI. The length of the CDR3 is 18 residues. In nucleotides, the CDR3 is TGTGCCAGCAGTTACCGCTACCTGGCTAGCGCTAGCACAGATACGCAGTATTTT. It specifies CASSYRYLASASTDTQYF.

This chain joins TRBV10-3 and TRBJ2-7, with 7 positions matching TRBD1. The tail of the sequence fits TRBJ2-5 better, so the J call may be wrong. Germline-derived CDR1 and CDR2 are ENHRY and SYGVKD. This CDR3 has 15 residues. In DNA, the CDR3 is TGTGCCATCAGTGAGTCTGAGGGACAGCTCAAGACCCAGTACTTC. This encodes CAISESEGQLKTQYF.

The chain has TRBV5-1 and TRBJ1-4; 8 positions agree with TRBD1. Germline lookup yields CDR1 SGHRS and CDR2 YFSETQ. J was trimmed by 2 bases and V by 4 bases; bases with no gene match: 4. The CDR3 runs 15 residues. CDR3 DNA sequence: TGCGCCAGCAGCATTGGGACAGGCACTAATGAAAAACTGTTTTTT. Translation: CASSIGTGTNEKLFF.

The genes are TRBV6-6 and TRBJ2-5; the D gene is possibly TRBD2 (5 bases). CDR3 length equals 16 residues. Trimming stripped 6 bases from V and 1 base from J, with 18 bases between. Germline values: CDR1 MNHNY, CDR2 SVGAGI (reference sequence). The CDR3 coding sequence is TGTGCCAGCAGCCCCGGGGTCCGCCATCGCCAAGAGACCCAGTACTTC. It translates to CASSPGVRHRQETQYF.

This clonotype was found a few times. The chain recombines TRBV20-1 with TRBJ1-1; D gene unclear. The germline V gene has CDR1 DFQATT and CDR2 SNEGSKA (reference sequence). This CDR3 contains 15 residues. V was clipped by 1 base and J by 4 bases, with 16 bases between them. The CDR3 region has the DNA TGCAGTGCTAGAGTAGGGCCGGAAATCGGCACTGAAGCTTTCTTT. Its translation: CSARVGPEIGTEAFF.